A single sample is the source of the 18 T cell receptor beta chains below, sequenced in a study of post-analysis software for immune sequencing data. Unique molecular identifiers were present in the TCR beta cDNA libraries. TCRdb itself ran the PCR reads through MiXCR, one entry per CDR3 protein. The table records approximately 250,000 distinct CDR3 sequences, just over 35% of them present only once. The study, taken as a whole, reports: TRBV segments more frequent in patients than in controls numbered about 5 and included TRBV5-6, TRBV5-1 and TRBV20-1.

These receptors have no known antigen. Input material: blood. The receptors were sampled from a girl aged 10 to 17 with multiple sclerosis.

The J gene is TRBJ2-5, the V gene TRBV7-2, with D possibly being TRBD2 (6 bases). The CDR3 consists of 14 residues. Per the germline V gene, CDR1 is SGHTA and CDR2 is FQGNSA. V was trimmed by 2 bases and J by 7 bases, leaving 14 bases between them. The CDR3 region is CASSLIAVMGTQYF. CDR3 sequence (DNA): TGTGCCAGCAGCTTAATAGCGGTTATGGGGACCCAGTACTTC.

At least ten counts were recorded for this clonotype. A read error may produce the germline difference seen at one junction end. This rearrangement joins TRBV7-8 to TRBJ2-7, with TRBD1 identical over 7 bases. The CDR3 totals 15 residues. Germline V lookup: CDR1 SGHVS, CDR2 FQNEAQ. The CDR3, as DNA: TGTGCCAGCAGCCCAGTGGGGACAGACTCCTCCGAGCAGTACTTC. Translating gives CASSPVGTDSSEQYF.

The chain links TRBV11-2 to TRBJ2-3; the D gene is possibly TRBD2 (5 bases). CDR1 and CDR2 from the germline V gene are SGHAT and FQNNGV. Trimming left V 7 bases short and J 5 bases short, with 13 bases between. This CDR3 is 13 amino acids long. DNA for the CDR3: TGTGCCAGCAACCTAAGGGCGGGAGATACGCAGTATTTT. Translation gives CASNLRAGDTQYF.

This clonotype occurred many times. The rearrangement uses TRBV6-5 and TRBJ1-1; TRBD1 agrees at 8 bases. Germline CDR1 is MNHEY and CDR2 is SVGAGI. The junction had 6 bases not matched to a gene; V was cut back by 0 bases and J by 6 bases. This CDR3 comprises 15 residues. CDR3 loop: CASSYSAGGMAEAFF. In DNA, the CDR3 is TGTGCCAGCAGTTACTCGGCAGGGGGCATGGCTGAAGCTTTCTTT.

This clonotype has a count of ten or more. The chain has TRBV20-1 and TRBJ2-1; weak D call: TRBD1 (6 bases). CDR3 size: 19 residues. Germline V gene data show CDR1 as DFQATT and CDR2 as SNEGSKA (reference sequence). The V end was cut by 0 bases, the J end by 0 bases, with 21 bases between. The CDR3 DNA follows: TGCAGTGCTAGAGATCATGGCAAACGACAGGCCTACTCCTACAATGAGCAGTTCTTC. Translation gives CSARDHGKRQAYSYNEQFF.

The V and J genes are TRBV18 and TRBJ2-7; D tentatively reads TRBD1 or TRBD2 (6 bases each). V gave up 1 base and J gave up 4 bases, with 11 bases separating them. Germline lookup yields CDR1 KGHSH and CDR2 LQKENI. The CDR3 extends over 14 amino acids. DNA for the CDR3: TGTGCCAGCTCACCACAGGGGGGTCGTTACGAGCAGTACTTC. Its protein product is CASSPQGGRYEQYF.

V is TRBV6-6 and J is TRBJ1-5; 7 bases fit TRBD1. CDR1 and CDR2 from the germline V gene are MNHNY and SVGAGI (reference sequence). This CDR3 has 17 residues. J was trimmed by 1 base and V by 2 bases; bases with no gene match: 8. For the CDR3, the DNA is TGTGCCAGCAGTTACCCGTCTACGACAGGGAGCAATCAGCCCCAGCATTTT. Encoded protein: CASSYPSTTGSNQPQHF.

This clonotype was recorded at least ten times. V and J are TRBV7-7 and TRBJ2-7; D is possibly TRBD2 (6 bases). This CDR3 is 11 amino acids long. Germline values: CDR1 SSHAT, CDR2 FNYEAQ (reference sequence). Written as DNA, the CDR3 is TGTGCGCCGCCGGGAGAATACGAGCAGTACTTC. Translation: CAPPGEYEQYF.

The table lists this clonotype with a few counts. V gene TRBV28 combines with J gene TRBJ1-1, with TRBD1 matching over 11 bases. This CDR3 region has 19 residues. The V and J ends lost 3 bases and 3 bases, in that order; junction bases with no gene match: 15. CDR1 MDHEN and CDR2 SYDVKM come from the germline V gene. The CDR3, as DNA: TGTGCCAGCAGTTTTTCCACCACGGACAGGGGGCCTCGGGACACTGAAGCTTTCTTT. This translates into CASSFSTTDRGPRDTEAFF. Full variable domain (rest looked up from reference TRBV28 and TRBJ1-1): DVKVTQSSRYLVKRTGEKVFLECVQDMDHENMFWYRQDPGLGLRLIYFSYDVKMKEKGDIPEGYSVSREKKERFSLILESASTNQTSMYLCASSFSTTDRGPRDTEAFFGQGTRLTVV.

In its sample, this clonotype was seen a few times. A much more abundant neighbour one base away suggests this may be a read error. This rearrangement joins TRBV5-1 to TRBJ2-1; 10 bases align to TRBD2. The CDR3 length is 18 residues. Germline CDR1 is SGHRS and CDR2 is YFSETQ. Trimming cost V 4 bases and J 6 bases; bases outside gene matches: 16. The CDR3 here is CASSPRPSGGSSCNEQFF. CDR3 nucleotides: TGCGCCAGCAGCCCTCGGCCTAGCGGGGGAAGTAGCTGCAATGAGCAGTTCTTC.

This clonotype was observed at least ten times. This chain joins TRBV14 and TRBJ2-7; the D gene is possibly TRBD2 (5 bases). This CDR3 contains 15 residues. Trimming stripped 1 base from V and 2 bases from J, with 12 bases between. Germline assignment: CDR1 SGHDN and CDR2 FVKESK. CDR3 residues: CASSQAGLSTYEQYF. In DNA form, the CDR3 reads TGTGCCAGCAGCCAAGCTGGACTGAGTACCTACGAGCAGTACTTC.

Concerning this clonotype: Possible read error: a much larger clone is one base away. The genes are TRBV14 and TRBJ2-5, with D possibly matching TRBD2 (6 bases). The germline V and J ends were trimmed by 2 bases and 11 bases, with 9 bases remaining between them. The CDR3 length is 11 residues. Germline V gene lookup returns CDR1 SGHDN and CDR2 FVKESK. The CDR3 loop reads CASSQWGEQYF. Here the CDR3 DNA reads TGTGCCAGCAGCCAATGGGGGGAGCAGTACTTC. Drawing the rest from reference TRBV14 and TRBJ2-5, the complete variable domain is EAGVTQFPSHSVIEKGQTVTLRCDPISGHDNLYWYRRVMGKEIKFLLHFVKESKQDESGMPNNRFLAERTGGTYSTLKVQPAELEDSGVYFCASSQWGEQYFGPGTRLLVL.

Comments on this clonotype: This may be a read error: a much more frequent sequence differs by one nucleotide. The chain has TRBV7-3 and TRBJ2-5; the match to TRBD2 covers 13 bases. The length of the CDR3 is 17 residues. V was clipped by 4 bases and J by 11 bases; unmatched bases: 16. Germline V gene lookup returns CDR1 SGHTA and CDR2 FQGTGA. CDR3 region: CASSSSQTSGRHEEQYF. CDR3 nucleotide sequence: TGTGCCAGCAGCTCCTCTCAGACTAGCGGGAGGCATGAGGAGCAGTACTTC.

This chain connects TRBV29-1 to TRBJ2-1; no definite D call. This CDR3 comprises 16 residues. In germline, CDR1 is SQVTM, CDR2 ANQGSEA. V lost 1 base and J 3 bases, leaving 16 bases between the germline ends. The CDR3 sequence is CSVEAKGTTFYNEQFF. CDR3 nucleotide sequence: TGCAGCGTTGAAGCAAAGGGAACCACTTTCTACAATGAGCAGTTCTTC.

The chain combines TRBV19 with TRBJ2-5, with 8 bases lining up with TRBD2. Trimming removed 1 base from V and 5 bases from J; junction bases left unmatched: 24. The length of the CDR3 is 21 residues. In germline, CDR1 is LNHDA, CDR2 SQIVND (reference sequence). As DNA, the CDR3 is TGTGCCAGTAGTATAGTCCCTTGGAGAAAAGCGGGGGAGACCCTGGGGGAGACCCAGTACTTC. It yields the protein CASSIVPWRKAGETLGETQYF. Variable domain in full (rest from reference TRBV19 and TRBJ2-5): DGGITQSPKYLFRKEGQNVTLSCEQNLNHDAMYWYRQDPGQGLRLIYYSQIVNDFQKGDIAEGYSVSREKKESFPLTVTSAQKNPTAFYLCASSIVPWRKAGETLGETQYFGPGTRLLVL.

This clonotype was counted many times. V gene TRBV13 combines with J gene TRBJ2-3; D is unresolved. The germline V and J ends were trimmed by 3 bases and 7 bases, with 8 bases remaining between them. The CDR3 runs to 12 residues. The V gene's germline CDR1 is PRHDT and CDR2 FYEKMQ (reference sequence). The CDR3 DNA follows: TGTGCCAGCAGCTTCGGTCGGAATACGCAGTATTTT. Its protein is CASSFGRNTQYF.

Of note for this clonotype: A much larger clone lies a single base off, so this may be a read error. This sequence joins TRBV6-4 and TRBJ1-5, with D perhaps matching TRBD1 (5 bases). There are 14 residues in the CDR3. From germline, CDR1 is MRHNA and CDR2 SNTAGT. The chain's CDR3 is CAGSPQGGGQPQHF. The DNA for the CDR3 is TGTGCCGGCAGCCCCCAGGGAGGCGGACAGCCCCAGCATTTT.

The chain has TRBV4-1 and TRBJ1-4, with 9 bases matching TRBD1. Germline trimming cut 6 bases from V and 7 bases from J; bases unmatched to any gene: 15. CDR1 is MGHRA and CDR2 is YSYEKL in the germline V gene. This CDR3 contains 17 residues. This chain's CDR3 is CASRRVGQGAASEKLFF. The CDR3 nucleotides are TGCGCCAGCAGACGAGTGGGACAGGGTGCCGCTAGTGAAAAACTGTTTTTT.